The 25 T cell receptor beta chains below were found in one sample sequenced in a study of blood T cells in healthy people across ages. A second about 7 to 11 cycle PCR used barcoded and J-beta primers. MiXCR was run by TCRdb on the 5' RACE reads, yielding one entry per CDR3 protein. The top ten hold 10% to 15% of the sample, which has over 950,000 distinct CDR3 sequences, 35% to 40% seen once. The sample consisted of blood. These receptors all come from a man aged 18 to 30 in good health.

The table lists this clonotype with a few counts. J is TRBJ2-4 and V is TRBV28; possible D gene TRBD1, 6 bases. Germline V CDR1 and CDR2: MDHEN, SYDVKM. This CDR3 comprises 15 residues. Trimming removed 6 bases at V and 0 bases at J, with 12 bases between. The CDR3 sequence is CASSWDTLAKNIQYF. The CDR3, as DNA: TGTGCCAGCAGCTGGGACACCCTAGCCAAAAACATTCAGTACTTC.

There are a few counts of this clonotype. V is TRBV21-1 and J is TRBJ2-5. TRBV21-1 is shown as a pseudogene. The CDR3 consists of 16 residues. The CDR3: CASSKSLRTGRETQYF. CDR3 DNA: TGTGCCAGCAGCAAATCTCTCCGAACGGGCCGAGAGACCCAGTACTTC.

This clonotype was counted between two and nine times. The rearrangement uses TRBV7-2 and TRBJ2-2, with D uncertain. V was cut by 5 bases and J by 10 bases, with 11 bases left in between. The CDR3 consists of 12 residues. Germline V lookup: CDR1 SGHTA, CDR2 FQGNSA. The CDR3 protein is CASSQPMEELFF. The CDR3 coding sequence is TGTGCCAGCAGCCAACCCATGGAGGAGCTGTTTTTT.

J is TRBJ1-2 and V is TRBV3-1; no clear D. V dropped 4 bases and J dropped 4 bases, with 10 bases sitting between them. CDR3 length: 13 amino acids. Germline loops: CDR1 LGHDT, CDR2 YNNKEL (reference sequence). Here the CDR3 reads CASSREDSYGYTF. CDR3 nucleotides: TGTGCCAGCAGCCGCGAGGATTCCTATGGCTACACCTTC.

The chain joins TRBV6-4 to TRBJ2-1; 7 bases match TRBD1. The germline gives CDR1 MRHNA, CDR2 SNTAGT. CDR3 size: 12 residues. Trimming removed 4 bases from V and 7 bases from J; junction bases left unmatched: 1. The CDR3 sequence: CASSAGGNEQFF. CDR3 bases: TGTGCCAGCAGTGCAGGGGGTAATGAGCAGTTCTTC.

This clonotype was observed a handful of times. This sequence joins TRBV30 and TRBJ2-7, with D uncertain. The CDR3 spans 13 residues. CDR1 and CDR2 (germline): GTSNPN, SVGIG (reference sequence). Trimming shortened V by 8 bases and J by 0 bases, and 14 bases separated the two germline ends. For the CDR3, the DNA is TGTGCCGGGAACACACAGAGCTCCTACGAGCAGTACTTC. It translates to CAGNTQSSYEQYF.

In DNA, the CDR3 is TGTGCCAGCTACGACGGGGGGCTAATAAATGAGCAGTTCTTC. Protein: CASYDGGLINEQFF. This sequence joins TRBV18 and TRBJ2-1, with TRBD2 as a possible D gene (7 bases). Per germline, CDR1 KGHSH and CDR2 LQKENI. V was cut by 7 bases and J by 7 bases, with 17 bases left in between. The CDR3 contains 14 residues.

This clonotype was seen a few times. The rearrangement links TRBV5-6 to TRBJ2-3, with TRBD1 matching over 7 bases. CDR1 is SGHDT, CDR2 YYEEEE, per germline. V was pared by 4 bases and J by 2 bases, with 7 bases of the junction left unmatched. CDR3 length: 15 amino acids. CDR3 loop: CASSPLTGSTDTQYF. The CDR3 DNA reads TGTGCCAGCAGCCCATTGACAGGGTCCACAGATACGCAGTATTTT.

Only a few counts were recorded for this clonotype. V gene TRBV28 combines with J gene TRBJ2-3; D unresolved. The CDR3 runs 15 residues. Trimming removed 3 bases from V and 2 bases from J, with 12 bases in between. Germline V lookup: CDR1 MDHEN, CDR2 SYDVKM. CDR3: CASSFIGPNTDTQYF. CDR3 DNA sequence: TGTGCCAGCAGTTTTATAGGACCAAACACAGATACGCAGTATTTT.

The chain employs TRBV7-9 and TRBJ2-6; D unresolved. Germline V lookup: CDR1 SEHNR, CDR2 FQNEAQ (reference sequence). This CDR3 has 16 amino acids. V lost 1 base, J lost 3 bases, and 10 bases lay in between. The CDR3: CASSLGAVYGANVLTF. The CDR3 DNA reads as TGTGCCAGCAGCTTAGGGGCCGTATATGGGGCCAACGTCCTGACTTTC.

CDR3 protein: CASSPRDRAFSSAEAFF. CDR3 bases: TGTGCCAGCTCACCACGGGACAGGGCGTTTTCCTCGGCTGAAGCTTTCTTT. This chain joins TRBV18 and TRBJ1-1, with 9 nucleotides matching TRBD1. Germline CDR1 and CDR2: KGHSH and LQKENI. The CDR3 is 17 residues long. After removal of 1 base from V and 6 bases from J, the junction contained 12 bases not matched to a gene.

The V call is TRBV4-1, the J call TRBJ1-4; TRBD1 matches at 9 bases. There are 16 residues in the CDR3. CDR1 and CDR2 from the germline V gene are MGHRA and YSYEKL. V dropped 0 bases and J dropped 6; count of bases not matched to a gene: 5. The CDR3 here is CASSQEPTGGYEKLFF. CDR3 DNA sequence: TGCGCCAGCAGCCAAGAACCCACAGGGGGCTATGAAAAACTGTTTTTT.

V is TRBV11-3 and J is TRBJ2-1; the D gene could be TRBD1 or TRBD2 (5 bases each). CDR3 size: 14 residues. Germline values: CDR1 SGHNT, CDR2 YENEEA. V was trimmed by 0 bases and J by 5 bases, leaving 8 bases between them. The CDR3 DNA is TGTGCCAGCAGCTTAGAGGGGGAAGACAATGAGCAGTTCTTC. Its translation: CASSLEGEDNEQFF.

The chain carries TRBV2 and TRBJ1-1, with 9 bases identical to TRBD1. Germline-derived CDR1 and CDR2 are SNHLY and FYNNEI. Trimming removed 7 bases from V and 7 bases from J; junction bases left unmatched: 7. This CDR3 contains 13 residues. CDR3 sequence reads: CASNKQGANEAFF. CDR3 sequence (DNA): TGTGCCAGCAACAAACAGGGGGCAAATGAAGCTTTCTTT.

The chain couples TRBV6-2 or TRBV6-3 to TRBJ2-3; weak D call: TRBD1 (6 bases). In germline, CDR1 is MNHEY, CDR2 SVGEGT. The V gene lost 10 bases and the J gene lost 5 bases, with 16 bases spanning the gap. The CDR3 has 13 residues. As DNA, the CDR3 is TGTGCCATCCGGGACAAGAACTTAGATACGCAGTATTTT. Residues: CAIRDKNLDTQYF.

J is TRBJ2-3 and V is TRBV12-3 or TRBV12-4; 8 bases line up with TRBD2. V lost 5 bases and J lost 1; bases outside the gene matches: 14. The CDR3 is 18 amino acids. The CDR3 DNA reads TGTGCCAGCAGTGTTAAACTTCTAACTAGCGGACGCACAGATACGCAGTATTTT. It translates to CASSVKLLTSGRTDTQYF.

The chain couples TRBV20-1 to TRBJ1-5; 7 bases fit TRBD1. The germline CDR1 and CDR2 sequences are DFQATT and SNEGSKA (reference sequence). CDR3 length: 14 amino acids. After removal of 5 bases from V and 4 bases from J, the junction contained 8 bases not matched to a gene. The DNA for the CDR3 is TGCAGTGCTGAACGGGGACAGTTGAATCAGCCCCAGCATTTT. This sequence encodes CSAERGQLNQPQHF.

The gene calls are TRBV6-2 or TRBV6-3 and TRBJ2-3; perhaps TRBD1 as D (6 bases). CDR3 length equals 14 residues. The germline CDR1 and CDR2 sequences are MNHEY and SVGEGT. V was cut by 4 bases and J by 6 bases, with 14 bases left in between. The CDR3 reads CASSLDSLGDTQYF. The CDR3 coding sequence is TGTGCCAGCAGTTTGGACAGCCTAGGGGATACGCAGTATTTT.

In the case of this clonotype: One end of the junction varies from germline; a read error may be responsible. The rearrangement joins TRBV5-1 to TRBJ2-3; D is unclear. This CDR3 region has 16 residues. Per germline, CDR1 SGHRS and CDR2 YFSETQ. CDR3 nucleotide sequence: TGCGCCAACAGCGAGGTATACCGGAAAGGGACAGATACGCAGTATTTT. Translating it yields CANSEVYRKGTDTQYF.

This clonotype has only a few counts. The chain uses TRBV12-5 and TRBJ2-5; the match to TRBD2 covers 7 bases. This CDR3 region has 15 residues. The junction had 9 bases not matched to a gene; V was cut back by 7 bases and J by 1 base. Looked up from germline, CDR1 is LGHNT and CDR2 is FRNRAP. CDR3 sequence (DNA): TGTGCTAGTGACCCTGGAGCGGGAACCCAAGAGACCCAGTACTTC. Protein: CASDPGAGTQETQYF.

The rearrangement joins TRBV6-2 or TRBV6-3 to TRBJ2-5, with 9 bases aligning to TRBD2. The CDR3 has 22 amino acids. V dropped 6 bases and J dropped 2; count of bases not matched to a gene: 28. Per germline, CDR1 MNHEY and CDR2 SVGEGT. The chain's CDR3 is CASSEGRGTSPSGEGYQETQYF. In DNA form, the CDR3 reads TGTGCCAGCAGCGAAGGACGAGGCACGTCTCCTAGCGGGGAAGGTTATCAAGAGACCCAGTACTTC.

This clonotype was seen a handful of times. This chain joins TRBV6-2 or TRBV6-3 and TRBJ2-6; no clear D gene. Trimming removed 2 bases at V and 1 base at J, with 9 bases between. The CDR3 contains 16 residues. Germline V gives CDR1 MNHEY, CDR2 SVGEGT. The CDR3 here is CASSYLLSSGANVLTF. The CDR3 DNA reads as TGTGCCAGCAGTTACCTACTCTCGTCTGGGGCCAACGTCCTGACTTTC.

There are a few counts of this clonotype. V and J are TRBV9 and TRBJ1-1; no clear D. V was clipped by 7 bases and J by 0 bases, with 16 bases between them. The V gene's germline CDR1 is SGDLS and CDR2 YYNGEE. This CDR3 has 15 amino acids. This CDR3 reads CASGGGSRMNTEAFF. The CDR3 DNA reads TGTGCCAGCGGAGGAGGGAGCCGGATGAACACTGAAGCTTTCTTT.

The genes are TRBV27 and TRBJ2-3; TRBD2 matches 11 bases. The CDR3 loop spans 16 amino acids. Losses at the gene ends were 7 bases for V and 4 bases for J; bases not matched to a gene: 10. CDR1 MNHEY and CDR2 SMNVEV come from the germline V gene (reference sequence). CDR3 sequence reads: CASKVRTSGHSDTQYF. CDR3 nucleotides: TGTGCCAGCAAGGTCCGGACTAGCGGGCATTCAGATACGCAGTATTTT.

This clonotype has just a few counts. This chain links TRBV30 with TRBJ2-1, with TRBD1 matching 7 bases. Germline CDR1 is GTSNPN and CDR2 is SVGIG (reference sequence). The CDR3 is made up of 15 amino acids. The trim removed 0 bases at V and 7 bases at J, leaving 9 bases unmatched. CDR3: CAWSVGEGAGNEQFF. CDR3 nucleotides: TGTGCCTGGAGTGTTGGAGAGGGGGCAGGGAATGAGCAGTTCTTC.